Listed below are T cell receptor beta chains from one sample, sequenced in a study of T cells after yellow fever vaccination. TCRdb independently ran MiXCR on the 5' RACE reads; one entry per CDR3 protein. The sample contains some 600,000 distinct CDR3 sequences, about 15% of which appear only once. The sequenced sample was PBMCs, obtained about 5 days after the first yellow fever vaccination. The receptors were gathered from a man aged 18 to 29 who received the YFV17D yellow fever vaccine. Each CDR3 is given with its conserved first and last residue.

v_gene	len	j_gene	CDR3aa
TRBV4-2	16	TRBJ1-2	CASSQGGTGGVRGYTF
TRBV15	14	TRBJ1-5	CATSRDSGPGTAHF
TRBV28	16	TRBJ1-1	CASSFSGQGARTEAFF
TRBV5-4	16	TRBJ2-3	CASSMDKRYRTDTQYF
TRBV18	16	TRBJ2-1	CASSPQSPGTYNEQFF
TRBV7-2	16	TRBJ2-5	CASSSSVAGDGETQYF
TRBV7-9	12	TRBJ1-1	CASSWTGTKAFF
TRBV25-1	13	TRBJ2-5	CASTGWGLETQYF
TRBV10-1	16	TRBJ1-5	CASRPGTGDSNQPQHF
TRBV25-1	17	TRBJ2-1	CASSSPWGNFMGNEQFF
TRBV7-2	15	TRBJ2-7	CASSPLRQRTYEQYF
TRBV7-9	14	TRBJ2-1	CASSFPDRDIEQFF
TRBV9	12	TRBJ2-2	CASSVVDRELFF
TRBV27	14	TRBJ2-3	CASRPAGPVDTQYF
TRBV7-9	15	TRBJ2-5	CASSFLPRGKETQYF
TRBV5-1	16	TRBJ2-1	CASSLEGRPSVGEQFF
TRBV7-2	13	TRBJ1-5	CASSTQSNQPQHF
TRBV6-1	15	TRBJ2-1	CASAPGNRVANEQFF
TRBV27	15	TRBJ2-7	CASSLSSAYSYEQYF
TRBV12-3/TRBV12-4	12	TRBJ2-7	CASTYGGHEQYF
TRBV24-1	13	TRBJ2-1	CATSDPPRTEQFF
TRBV5-5	14	TRBJ2-5	CASSSWVTRETQYF
TRBV5-1	14	TRBJ2-7	CASSLLAGPHEQYF
TRBV3-1	14	TRBJ2-3	CASGASEDTDTQYF
TRBV4-2	15	TRBJ2-3	CASSQDSTSDDTQYF